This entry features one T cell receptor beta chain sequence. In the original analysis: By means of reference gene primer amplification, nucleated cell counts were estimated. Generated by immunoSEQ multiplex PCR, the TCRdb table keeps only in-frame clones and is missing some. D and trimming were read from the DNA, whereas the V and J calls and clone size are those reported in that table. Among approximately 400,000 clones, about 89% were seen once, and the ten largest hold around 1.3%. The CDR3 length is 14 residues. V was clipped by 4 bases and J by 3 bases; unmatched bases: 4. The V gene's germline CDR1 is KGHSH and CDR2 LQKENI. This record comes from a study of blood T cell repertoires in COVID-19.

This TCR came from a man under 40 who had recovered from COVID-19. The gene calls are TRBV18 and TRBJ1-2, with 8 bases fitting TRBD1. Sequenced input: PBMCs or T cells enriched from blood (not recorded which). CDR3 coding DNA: TGTGCCAGCTCACGACAGGGGTGGGACTATGGCTACACCTTC. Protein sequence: CASSRQGWDYGYTF.